This paragraph reports one T cell receptor beta chain. These data originate in a study of blood T cell repertoires in COVID-19. Germline CDR1 is MDHEN and CDR2 is SYDVKM. This CDR3 has 14 amino acids. The V and J ends lost 3 bases and 8 bases respectively, with 14 bases between them. TCRdb's copy holds only in-frame clones and misses some; the assay was immunoSEQ multiplex PCR. The sample holds around 80,000 clones, 70% to 75% seen once. This TCR derives from a man aged 50 to 60 with active or convalescent COVID-19. The sequenced material came from peripheral blood. The V and J genes are TRBV28 and TRBJ1-5; no definite D call. The CDR3 sequence: CASSLLLVAEPQHF. CDR3 sequence (DNA): TGTGCCAGCAGTTTGCTCCTTGTGGCGGAGCCCCAGCATTTT.